These 28 T cell receptor beta chains were all obtained from the same sample, sequenced in a study of blood T cell repertoires in COVID-19. Assay used: immunoSEQ multiplex PCR; TCRdb lists only in-frame clones, some missing. The sample records about 38,000 clones, around 70% being singletons. The sample taken for sequencing was peripheral blood. Receptors originate from a man aged 65 to 79 with COVID-19, enrolled during active disease.

V gene TRBV18 combines with J gene TRBJ1-2; D is undetermined. Germline V CDR1 and CDR2: KGHSH, LQKENI. Trimming took off 3 bases at V and 8 bases at J, with 16 bases between the two ends. The CDR3 has 14 amino acids. The CDR3 DNA follows: TGTGCCAGCTCACCGAGGAGGGAAGGGTACGGCTACACCTTC. Translation gives CASSPRREGYGYTF.

This rearrangement joins TRBV5-4 to TRBJ2-2, with 7 bases that match TRBD1. V gave up 2 bases and J gave up 7 bases; unmatched junction bases: 5. Germline values: CDR1 SGHNT, CDR2 YYREEE (reference sequence). This CDR3 region has 14 residues. The CDR3 region has the DNA TGTGCCAGCAGCTTACAGGGGTCAGGCGGGGAGCTGTTTTTT. Amino acids: CASSLQGSGGELFF.

The genes are TRBV5-1 and TRBJ2-7, with D tentatively TRBD1 (6 bases). Germline V CDR1 and CDR2: SGHRS, YFSETQ. CDR3 length equals 14 residues. V was shortened by 2 bases and J by 3 bases, with 12 bases between the two germline ends. CDR3 sequence (DNA): TGCGCCAGCAGCTTAGGGGGTAACAACTACGAGCAGTACTTC. As protein: CASSLGGNNYEQYF.

The V gene is TRBV24-1, the J gene TRBJ2-5, with 7 bases aligning to TRBD1. This CDR3 has 15 amino acids. Germline V CDR1 and CDR2: KGHDR, SFDVKD. Trimming at V came to 4 bases and at J to 4 bases, leaving 8 bases not matched to a gene. CDR3 in amino acids: CATSDVGRGLETQYF. Written as DNA, the CDR3 is TGTGCCACCAGTGACGTCGGCAGGGGGTTAGAGACCCAGTACTTC.

The V and J genes are TRBV5-5 and TRBJ2-7; D is possibly TRBD1 (6 bases). Germline V gene sequence: CDR1 SGHKS, CDR2 YYEKEE (reference sequence). V lost 0 bases and J 4 bases, leaving 14 bases between the germline ends. The CDR3 is made up of 15 amino acids. The CDR3 DNA sequence: TGTGCCAGCAGCTTGGCTCAGGGGCTTAGGTACGAGCAGTACTTC. This gives the protein CASSLAQGLRYEQYF.

CDR3 bases: TGTGCCAGTAGCCCAGGGATTTCCTACGAGCAGTACTTC. Its translation is CASSPGISYEQYF. The chain employs TRBV19 and TRBJ2-7, with a possible D match to TRBD1 (5 bases). The V and J ends lost 6 bases and 1 base respectively, with 10 bases between them. The germline gives CDR1 LNHDA, CDR2 SQIVND (reference sequence). The CDR3 runs to 13 residues.

The rearrangement uses TRBV5-5 and TRBJ1-1; 7 bases map to TRBD1. V lost 4 bases to trimming and J lost 1 base; unmatched junction nucleotides: 16. The CDR3 totals 18 residues. CDR1 is SGHKS and CDR2 is YYEKEE in the germline V gene (reference sequence). The CDR3 is CASSLVDRVYLWNTEAFF. The CDR3 coding sequence is TGTGCCAGCAGCCTCGTCGACAGGGTATACCTATGGAACACTGAAGCTTTCTTT.

The chain has TRBV5-1 and TRBJ1-1; D is possibly TRBD1 (6 bases). The CDR3 has 13 amino acids. The germline CDR1 and CDR2 sequences are SGHRS and YFSETQ. V was trimmed by 7 bases and J by 0 bases, leaving 10 bases between them. CDR3 DNA sequence: TGCGCCAGCCGCGGACAGTTGAACACTGAAGCTTTCTTT. This codes for CASRGQLNTEAFF.

Details on this clone: At one boundary the junction diverges from the germline segment, which might be a read error. This chain connects TRBV19 to TRBJ1-3; TRBD1 might be the D (5 bases). The CDR3 length is 15 residues. CDR1 LNHDA and CDR2 SQIVND come from the germline V gene (reference sequence). CDR3 bases: TGTGCCAGTAGAATAGGACACCTCTCTGGAAACACCATATATTTT. Translation: CASRIGHLSGNTIYF.

The chain is built from TRBV5-5 and TRBJ1-1; the D is unclear. Looked up from germline, CDR1 is SGHKS and CDR2 is YYEKEE (reference sequence). CDR3 length: 15 amino acids. Trimming shortened V by 6 bases and J by 1 base, and 16 bases separated the two germline ends. CDR3 bases: TGTGCCAGCATCCCTGTAACTGCCGGGAACACTGAAGCTTTCTTT. Amino acids: CASIPVTAGNTEAFF.

This sequence joins TRBV5-6 and TRBJ2-7; D perhaps matches TRBD2 (7 bases). The V gene's germline CDR1 is SGHDT and CDR2 YYEEEE. CDR3 length: 14 residues. V was pared by 4 bases and J by 6 bases, with 17 bases between. This CDR3 reads CASSIRGALFEQYF. CDR3 coding DNA: TGTGCCAGCAGCATTCGGGGGGCTCTTTTCGAGCAGTACTTC.

This clone was found a few times. V gene TRBV6-2 or TRBV6-3 combines with J gene TRBJ2-1, with 9 nucleotides matching TRBD2. The CDR3 sequence is 13 residues long. The V segment lost 6 bases and the J segment 8 bases; nucleotides outside the gene matches: 5. Germline lookup yields CDR1 MNHEY and CDR2 SVGEGT. The CDR3 DNA reads as TGTGCCAGCAGCGAGGGGACTAGCCATGAGCAGTTCTTC. It codes for CASSEGTSHEQFF.

This clone appeared once. The chain joins TRBV19 to TRBJ1-1, with a tentative D call TRBD1 (5 bases). Trimming shortened V by 3 bases and J by 0 bases, and 14 bases separated the two germline ends. The CDR3 sequence is 16 residues long. The germline CDR1 and CDR2 sequences are LNHDA and SQIVND (reference sequence). CDR3 DNA: TGTGCCAGTAGTATTGTGCCAGGGTTCATGAACACTGAAGCTTTCTTT. This sequence encodes CASSIVPGFMNTEAFF.

This clone was counted between two and nine times. The chain joins TRBV7-6 to TRBJ2-7, with a tentative D call TRBD1 (6 bases). The CDR3 has 13 residues. V was shortened by 3 bases and J by 5 bases, with 11 bases between the two germline ends. Germline V gives CDR1 SGHVS, CDR2 FNYEAQ. The CDR3 nucleotides read TGTGCCAGCAGCTTCAGGGGTGGGGACGAGCAGTACTTC. It translates to CASSFRGGDEQYF.

This chain connects TRBV7-6 to TRBJ2-7; the match to TRBD2 covers 9 bases. Germline V gives CDR1 SGHVS, CDR2 FNYEAQ. This CDR3 has 15 residues. The V segment lost 5 bases and the J segment 5 bases; nucleotides outside the gene matches: 10. As DNA, the CDR3 is TGTGCCAGCAGCCAATCCCTAGCGGGATGGGACGAGCAGTACTTC. Translating gives CASSQSLAGWDEQYF.

The V gene is TRBV6-2 or TRBV6-3, the J gene TRBJ2-3, with D unclear. Germline CDR1 MNHEY, CDR2 SVGEGT. V was pared by 2 bases and J by 2 bases, with 11 bases between. The CDR3 has 15 amino acids. The CDR3 loop is CASSYNAAYTDTQYF. As DNA, the CDR3 is TGTGCCAGCAGTTACAACGCGGCCTACACAGATACGCAGTATTTT.

This chain uses TRBV14 with TRBJ1-1; no firm D call. The V and J ends lost 4 bases and 1 base respectively, with 10 bases between them. The germline gives CDR1 SGHDN, CDR2 FVKESK. The length of the CDR3 is 14 residues. The CDR3 bases are TGTGCCAGCAGCCCGACGACGGGGAACACTGAAGCTTTCTTT. It is translated as CASSPTTGNTEAFF.

This clone was recorded a few times. This chain links TRBV19 with TRBJ1-2; weak D call: TRBD1 (6 bases). The germline V gene encodes CDR1 LNHDA and CDR2 SQIVND (reference sequence). V gave up 5 bases and J gave up 4 bases, with 8 bases separating them. The CDR3 length is 12 residues. CDR3 in amino acids: CASSRTAYGYTF. DNA for the CDR3: TGTGCCAGTAGTCGGACAGCCTATGGCTACACCTTC.

This clone was picked up a small number of times. This sequence joins TRBV5-8 and TRBJ2-7, with 11 bases aligning to TRBD1. This CDR3 spans 15 amino acids. The germline V gene encodes CDR1 SGHTS and CDR2 YDEGEE. V trimming: 4 bases; J trimming: 5 bases; junction bases outside the gene matches: 8. CDR3 nucleotide sequence: TGTGCCAGCAGCCGTCGGACAGGGGGCATTCACGAGCAGTACTTC. Amino acid sequence: CASSRRTGGIHEQYF.

The chain recombines TRBV9 with TRBJ1-3, with 11 bases that match TRBD1. The CDR3 is made up of 14 amino acids. V dropped 0 bases and J dropped 7; count of bases not matched to a gene: 0. CDR1 and CDR2 from the germline V gene are SGDLS and YYNGEE. Written as DNA, the CDR3 is TGTGCCAGCAGCGTAGGGGACAGGGGGAACACCATATATTTT. It codes for CASSVGDRGNTIYF.

This clone appeared a single time. V is TRBV7-8 and J is TRBJ2-1, with TRBD2 identical over 8 bases. The CDR3 has 14 amino acids. J lost 9 bases, V lost 5 bases, and 9 bases had no gene match. Looked up from germline, CDR1 is SGHVS and CDR2 is FQNEAQ. The CDR3 sequence: CASSARTSTGEQFF. The CDR3 nucleotides read TGTGCCAGCAGCGCGAGGACTAGCACCGGTGAGCAGTTCTTC.

J is TRBJ1-1 and V is TRBV24-1; D is uncertain. Per the germline V gene, CDR1 is KGHDR and CDR2 is SFDVKD. The CDR3 has 12 amino acids. Trimming removed 5 bases from V and 5 bases from J, with 8 bases in between. The CDR3 is CATSGGYTEAFF. CDR3 sequence (DNA): TGTGCCACCAGTGGCGGGTATACTGAAGCTTTCTTT.

The rearrangement uses TRBV19 and TRBJ2-7, with TRBD2 as a possible D gene (5 bases). The V gene's germline CDR1 is LNHDA and CDR2 SQIVND (reference sequence). V was cut by 4 bases and J by 1 base, with 8 bases left in between. The CDR3 has 13 amino acids. CDR3 region: CASSRTGSYEQYF. The CDR3 nucleotides are TGTGCCAGTAGTAGGACTGGGTCCTACGAGCAGTACTTC.

The gene calls are TRBV14 and TRBJ2-4; perhaps TRBD1 as D (6 bases). Germline CDR1 and CDR2: SGHDN and FVKESK. Trimming left V 5 bases short and J 2 bases short, with 10 bases between. The CDR3 length is 14 residues. The CDR3 sequence: CASSGRDTKNIQYF. In nucleotides, the CDR3 is TGTGCCAGCAGCGGCCGGGACACCAAAAACATTCAGTACTTC.

V and J are TRBV7-8 and TRBJ1-6; possible D gene TRBD1, 5 bases. Germline lookup yields CDR1 SGHVS and CDR2 FQNEAQ. The CDR3 is 15 residues long. The ends were cut back, 1 base at V and 9 bases at J, with 13 bases in the middle. The DNA of the CDR3 is TGTGCCAGCAGCTTAGGGGTAGGGGTTATTTCACCCCTCCACTTT. Amino acid sequence: CASSLGVGVISPLHF. The full variable domain, its missing parts supplied by reference TRBV7-8 and TRBJ1-6, is GAGVSQSPRYKVAKRGQDVALRCDPISGHVSLFWYQQALGQGPEFLTYFQNEAQLDKSGLPSDRFFAERPEGSVSTLKIQRTQQEDSAVYLCASSLGVGVISPLHFGNGTRLTVT.

The CDR3, as DNA: TGTGCCAGCACACTGACCTATAGAGGGTCCACCGAGCAGTACTTC. Translated: CASTLTYRGSTEQYF. The rearrangement joins TRBV3-1 (or the pseudogene TRBV3-2) to TRBJ2-7; TRBD2 might be the D (5 bases). The germline CDR1 and CDR2 sequences are LGHDT and YNNKEL (reference sequence). The CDR3 is made up of 15 amino acids. Trimming pared 7 bases from V and 6 bases from J, leaving 22 bases between.

The chain employs TRBV10-3 and TRBJ1-5; weak D call: TRBD1 (5 bases). Germline V CDR1 and CDR2: ENHRY, SYGVKD. The V gene lost 1 base and the J gene lost 0 bases, with 10 bases spanning the gap. The CDR3 runs 16 residues. The CDR3 is CAISEFGGTSNQPQHF. CDR3 bases: TGTGCCATCAGTGAGTTTGGAGGGACTAGCAATCAGCCCCAGCATTTT.

To note about this clone: The junction does not match germline at one end; this may be a read error. This sequence joins TRBV7-7 and TRBJ2-2; D not certain. This CDR3 has 14 amino acids. The germline gives CDR1 SSHAT, CDR2 FNYEAQ (reference sequence). CDR3 residues: CASSPYINTGELFF. The CDR3 DNA follows: TGTGCTAGCAGCCCTTACATAAACACCGGGGAGCTGTTTTTT. Supplemented by reference TRBV7-7 and TRBJ2-2, the full variable domain reads GAGVSQSPRYKVTKRGQDVTLRCDPISSHATLYWYQQALGQGPEFLTYFNYEAQPDKSGLPSDRFSAERPEGSISTLTIQRTEQRDSAMYRCASSPYINTGELFFGEGSRLTVL.